The 5 T cell receptor beta chains reported below all come from one sample, sequenced in a study of human versus mouse CDR3 diversity and MHC coevolution. Clones were read by immunoSEQ multiplex PCR, and TCRdb kept only the in-frame ones, dropping some. This table has tens of thousands of clones, around 93% appearing once. The sample comprised naive CD4+ T cells from blood. Subset in this sample: CD45RO-negative CD62L-positive naive CD4 T cells. Receptors were obtained from a person aged 30-69 years in good health.

This clone showed up just a few times. The chain has TRBV7-2 and TRBJ2-7, with 12 positions matching TRBD2. The CDR3 is 15 amino acids. V lost 5 bases to trimming and J lost 4 bases; unmatched junction nucleotides: 6. Germline values: CDR1 SGHTA, CDR2 FQGNSA. CDR3 region: CASSPTSGSRYEQYF. The DNA of the CDR3 is TGTGCCAGCAGCCCGACTAGCGGGAGTAGATACGAGCAGTACTTC.

This rearrangement joins TRBV9 to TRBJ2-1, with 16 bases matching TRBD2. The CDR3 has 15 residues. Germline CDR1 reads SGDLS; CDR2 reads YYNGEE. The V and J ends lost 4 bases and 7 bases, in that order; junction bases with no gene match: 2. The CDR3 reads CASSSGLAGGNEQFF. Written as DNA, the CDR3 is TGTGCCAGCAGCTCGGGACTAGCGGGGGGGAATGAGCAGTTCTTC.

This sequence joins TRBV30 and TRBJ1-1, with D perhaps TRBD1 (6 bases). This CDR3 has 15 residues. CDR1 and CDR2 from the germline V gene are GTSNPN and SVGIG (reference sequence). Deletions cut 0 bases from V and 3 bases from J, with 14 bases between. The CDR3, as DNA: TGTGCCTGGAGTGTAGGCTGGGGGCGGGACACTGAAGCTTTCTTT. Its translation: CAWSVGWGRDTEAFF.

This clone was observed a single time. The chain joins TRBV11-2 to TRBJ2-3; 9 positions match TRBD2. The junction had 9 bases not matched to a gene; V was cut back by 4 bases and J by 4 bases. Germline V gene sequence: CDR1 SGHAT, CDR2 FQNNGV. The CDR3 sequence is 16 residues long. For the CDR3, the DNA is TGTGCCAGCAGCTCCGGGGCGGGAGGGCCCTCAGATACGCAGTATTTT. Protein: CASSSGAGGPSDTQYF.

This chain connects TRBV19 to TRBJ2-6; TRBD1 aligns across 11 bases. The germline V gene has CDR1 LNHDA and CDR2 SQIVND (reference sequence). The CDR3 is 17 amino acids. Trimming at V came to 3 bases and at J to 3 bases, leaving 4 bases not matched to a gene. DNA for the CDR3: TGTGCCAGTAGTATTTTGGACAGGGGGCTTGGGGCCAACGTCCTGACTTTC. It is translated as CASSILDRGLGANVLTF.